This entry concerns a single TCR beta chain. Measured with immunoSEQ multiplex PCR; TCRdb has only the in-frame clones, and not every one. The sample lists 100,000 to 150,000 clones; approximately 90% were seen once. The data are from a study of control samples from healthy donors and cancer patients. Looked up from germline, CDR1 is SNHLY and CDR2 is FYNNEI. CDR3 length: 13 amino acids. Trimming removed 3 bases from V and 6 bases from J, with 11 bases in between. The clonotype comes from a man younger than 35 in good health. The sample taken for sequencing was blood. The chain uses TRBV2 and TRBJ1-1; D not certain. DNA of the CDR3: TGTGCCAGCAGTGACCCCCTGAGCGCTGAAGCTTTCTTT. It is translated as CASSDPLSAEAFF.